Below are 12 T cell receptor beta chains sequenced from a single sample in a study of breast tumors, draining lymph nodes, adjacent tissues. Axillary draining lymph nodes of breast cancer patients supplied the node samples. MiXCR was run by TCRdb on the multiplex PCR reads, yielding one entry per CDR3 protein. This table holds more than 200,000 distinct CDR3 sequences, approximately 30% found once. The specimen was axillary lymph node tissue. Every receptor here comes from a female donor with breast cancer. Some clones in this sample may be carry-over from other donors' samples.

This clonotype was recorded many times. V and J are TRBV12-5 and TRBJ2-3; D uncertain. The CDR3 extends over 13 amino acids. V was cut by 6 bases and J by 5 bases, with 12 bases left in between. Per germline, CDR1 LGHNT and CDR2 FRNRAP. The CDR3 reads CASGLSGLDTQYF. The CDR3 region has the DNA TGTGCTAGTGGCCTCTCAGGTTTAGATACGCAGTATTTT.

This clonotype came up many times. This sequence joins TRBV5-1 and TRBJ2-3; the D gene is possibly TRBD2 (8 bases). CDR1 and CDR2 (germline): SGHRS, YFSETQ. V gave up 6 bases and J gave up 2 bases, with 13 bases separating them. This CDR3 spans 14 amino acids. The CDR3 nucleotides are TGCGCCAGCACCCGGGAGGGGGCCACAGATACGCAGTATTTT. Translating gives CASTREGATDTQYF.

At least ten counts were recorded for this clonotype. The chain is built from TRBV6-5 and TRBJ2-2, with D perhaps matching TRBD2 (5 bases). This CDR3 spans 14 amino acids. CDR1 and CDR2 (germline): MNHEY, SVGAGI. V lost 5 bases, J lost 5 bases, and 12 bases lay in between. The DNA of the CDR3 is TGTGCCAGCAGTACCCAACTAGGAACCGGGGAGCTGTTTTTT. Translation: CASSTQLGTGELFF.

About this clonotype: Without the conserved terminal phenylalanine or tryptophan, this CDR3 likely stems from a read error. No DNA is shown, since the ends of the CDR3 on it are uncertain; the CDR3 is the one TCRdb lists. This sequence joins TRBV24-1 and TRBJ2-3. The CDR3 region is 8 residues in length, termini included. Germline assignment: CDR1 KGHDR and CDR2 SFDVKD. CDR3 loop: CATSDSLA.

This clonotype was seen ten or more times. The gene calls are TRBV5-1 and TRBJ2-1; 7 bases line up with TRBD2. The length of the CDR3 is 14 residues. Germline lookup yields CDR1 SGHRS and CDR2 YFSETQ. The V gene end was trimmed by 0 bases and the J gene end by 7 bases; junction bases not matched to a gene: 4. CDR3 region: CASSLGREQNEQFF. The DNA for the CDR3 is TGCGCCAGCAGCTTGGGGCGGGAGCAGAATGAGCAGTTCTTC. Combining the CDR3 with reference TRBV5-1 and TRBJ2-1 gives the whole variable domain KAGVTQTPRYLIKTRGQQVTLSCSPISGHRSVSWYQQTPGQGLQFLFEYFSETQRNKGNFPGRFSGRQFSNSRSEMNVSTLELGDSALYLCASSLGREQNEQFFGPGTRLTVL.

This clonotype was counted at least ten times. The genes are TRBV12-3 or TRBV12-4 and TRBJ2-3; D unresolved. The ends were cut back, 7 bases at V and 4 bases at J, with 9 bases in the middle. CDR3 length: 12 residues. For the CDR3, the DNA is TGTGCCAGCACCCTCTGGGCAGATACGCAGTATTTT. Translated: CASTLWADTQYF.

This clonotype was seen at least ten times. This chain links TRBV9 with TRBJ1-3, with D unclear. Per the germline V gene, CDR1 is SGDLS and CDR2 is YYNGEE. The CDR3 sequence is 17 residues long. V lost 0 bases and J 4 bases, leaving 17 bases between the germline ends. The CDR3 reads CASSVGLDPAAGNTIYF. As DNA, the CDR3 is TGTGCCAGCAGCGTAGGTCTGGACCCGGCGGCCGGAAACACCATATATTTT.

About this clonotype itself: Germline and junction disagree at one end, which may indicate a read error. The chain couples TRBV7-9 to TRBJ2-6, with D tentatively TRBD1 (5 bases). This CDR3 has 17 amino acids. The germline gives CDR1 SEHNR, CDR2 FQNEAQ (reference sequence). The CDR3 here is CASSLEGGISGANLLTF. CDR3 DNA sequence: TGTGCCAGCAGCTTAGAAGGTGGGATCTCTGGGGCCAACCTCCTGACTTTC.

Regarding this clonotype: A read error may account for a junction end that differs from germline. The V call is TRBV7-3, the J call TRBJ1-6; D is uncertain. Germline V gene sequence: CDR1 SGHTA, CDR2 FQGTGA. There are 12 residues in the CDR3. CDR3: CAQSSYNSLLHF. DNA of the CDR3: TGTGCCCAGAGCTCCTATAATTCACTCCTCCACTTT. The variable domain in full, with the rest retrieved from reference TRBV7-3 and TRBJ1-6, is GAGVSQTPSNKVTEKGKYVELRCDPISGHTALYWYRQSLGQGPEFLIYFQGTGAADDSGLPNDRFFAVRPEGSVSTLKIQRTERGDSAVYLCAQSSYNSLLHFGNGTRLTVT.

This clonotype has at least ten counts. The CDR3 end shows no conserved phenylalanine or tryptophan, and so a read error is likely. The V and J genes are TRBV20-1 and TRBJ2-5; no reliable D call. The CDR3 length is 10 residues. V gave up 6 bases and J gave up 2 bases, with 4 bases separating them. Germline V gene data show CDR1 as DFQATT and CDR2 as SNEGSKA (reference sequence). This chain's CDR3 is CSARQETQYS. DNA of the CDR3: TGCAGTGCCCGTCAAGAGACCCAGTACTCC.

This clonotype was seen repeatedly, ten times or more. The CDR3 protein is CASSSLTGLKNEQFF. For the CDR3, the DNA is TGTGCCAGCAGCTCACTAACTGGACTTAAGAATGAGCAGTTCTTC. The chain employs TRBV11-1 and TRBJ2-1, with D perhaps matching TRBD2 (5 bases). The germline V and J ends were trimmed by 4 bases and 7 bases, with 17 bases remaining between them. The CDR3 consists of 15 residues. CDR1 SGHAT and CDR2 FQDESV come from the germline V gene (reference sequence). Filled out from reference TRBV11-1 and TRBJ2-1, the complete variable domain reads EAEVAQSPRYKITEKSQAVAFWCDPISGHATLYWYRQILGQGPELLVQFQDESVVDDSQLPKDRFSAERLKGVDSTLKIQPAELGDSAMYLCASSSLTGLKNEQFFGPGTRLTVL.

The chain employs TRBV5-8 and TRBJ2-7; 9 nucleotides align to TRBD1. Per germline, CDR1 SGHTS and CDR2 YDEGEE. This CDR3 contains 15 residues. V was pared by 2 bases and J by 3 bases, with 6 bases of the junction left unmatched. The chain's CDR3 is CASSLAGQGGYEQYF. The CDR3 coding sequence is TGTGCCAGCAGCTTAGCGGGACAGGGTGGCTACGAGCAGTACTTC. The whole variable domain, filled in from reference TRBV5-8 and TRBJ2-7, reads EAGVTQSPTHLIKTRGQQATLRCSPISGHTSVYWYQQALGLGLQFLLWYDEGEERNRGNFPPRFSGRQFPNYSSELNVNALELEDSALYLCASSLAGQGGYEQYFGPGTRLTVT.